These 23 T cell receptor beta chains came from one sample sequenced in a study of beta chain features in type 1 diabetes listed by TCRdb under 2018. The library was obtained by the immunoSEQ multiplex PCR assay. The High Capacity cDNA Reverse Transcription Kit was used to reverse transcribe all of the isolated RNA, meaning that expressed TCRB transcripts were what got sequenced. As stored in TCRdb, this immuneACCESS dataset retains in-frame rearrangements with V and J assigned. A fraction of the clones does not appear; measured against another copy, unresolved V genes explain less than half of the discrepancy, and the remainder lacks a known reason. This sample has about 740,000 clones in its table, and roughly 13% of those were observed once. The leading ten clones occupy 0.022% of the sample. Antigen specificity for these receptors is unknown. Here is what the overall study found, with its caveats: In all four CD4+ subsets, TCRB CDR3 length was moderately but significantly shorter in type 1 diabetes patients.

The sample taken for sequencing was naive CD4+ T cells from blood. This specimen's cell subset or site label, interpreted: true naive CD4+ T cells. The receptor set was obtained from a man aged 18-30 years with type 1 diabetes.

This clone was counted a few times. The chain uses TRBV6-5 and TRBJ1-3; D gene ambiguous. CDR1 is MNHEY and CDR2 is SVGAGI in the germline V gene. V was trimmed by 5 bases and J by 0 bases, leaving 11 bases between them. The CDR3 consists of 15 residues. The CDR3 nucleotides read TGTGCCAGCAGTCCCCACCGGACCTCTGGAAACACCATATATTTT. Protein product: CASSPHRTSGNTIYF.

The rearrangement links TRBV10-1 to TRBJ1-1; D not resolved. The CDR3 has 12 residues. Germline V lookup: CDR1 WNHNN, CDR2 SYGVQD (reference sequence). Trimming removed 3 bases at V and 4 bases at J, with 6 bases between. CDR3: CASSDGTTEAFF. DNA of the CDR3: TGCGCCAGCAGTGATGGCACCACTGAAGCTTTCTTT.

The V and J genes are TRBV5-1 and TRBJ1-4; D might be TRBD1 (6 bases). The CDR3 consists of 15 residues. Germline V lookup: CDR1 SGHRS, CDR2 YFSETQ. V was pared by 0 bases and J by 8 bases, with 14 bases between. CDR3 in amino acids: CASSLDGTSFEKLFF. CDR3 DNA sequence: TGCGCCAGCAGCTTGGATGGGACAAGCTTCGAAAAACTGTTTTTT.

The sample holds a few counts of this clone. The CDR3 spells CASSQQTGTYEQYF. The CDR3 nucleotides are TGCGCCAGCAGCCAGCAGACAGGAACCTACGAGCAGTACTTC. This chain connects TRBV4-1 to TRBJ2-7; D is perhaps TRBD1 (6 bases). The germline V gene has CDR1 MGHRA and CDR2 YSYEKL. This CDR3 is 14 amino acids long. Trimming shortened V by 3 bases and J by 2 bases, and 11 bases separated the two germline ends.

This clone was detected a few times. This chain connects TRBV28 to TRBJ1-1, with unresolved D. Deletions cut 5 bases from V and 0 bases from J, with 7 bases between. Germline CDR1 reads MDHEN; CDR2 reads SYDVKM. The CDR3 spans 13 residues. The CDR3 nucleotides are TGTGCCAGCAGTCCCCCCATGAACACTGAAGCTTTCTTT. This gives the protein CASSPPMNTEAFF.

CDR3 protein: CASSQGDTPRYIQYF. The CDR3 DNA follows: TGCGCCAGCAGCCAAGGGGACACGCCACGGTACATTCAGTACTTC. The chain links TRBV4-1 to TRBJ2-4; perhaps TRBD1 as D (6 bases). V lost 1 base, J lost 8 bases, and 15 bases lay in between. This CDR3 is 15 amino acids long. Germline V CDR1 and CDR2: MGHRA, YSYEKL.

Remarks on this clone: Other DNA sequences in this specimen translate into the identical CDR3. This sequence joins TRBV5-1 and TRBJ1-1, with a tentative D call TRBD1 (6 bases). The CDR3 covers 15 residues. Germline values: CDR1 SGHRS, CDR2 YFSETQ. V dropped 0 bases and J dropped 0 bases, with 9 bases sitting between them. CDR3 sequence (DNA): TGCGCCAGCAGCTTGGAGGGACAAATGAACACTGAAGCTTTCTTT. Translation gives CASSLEGQMNTEAFF.

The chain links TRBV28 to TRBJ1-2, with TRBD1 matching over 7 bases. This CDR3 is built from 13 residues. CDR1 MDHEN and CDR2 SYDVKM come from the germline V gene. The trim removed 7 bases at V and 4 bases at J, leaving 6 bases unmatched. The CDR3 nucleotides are TGTGCCAGCAACCCGGGACAGACCTATGGCTACACCTTC. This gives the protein CASNPGQTYGYTF.

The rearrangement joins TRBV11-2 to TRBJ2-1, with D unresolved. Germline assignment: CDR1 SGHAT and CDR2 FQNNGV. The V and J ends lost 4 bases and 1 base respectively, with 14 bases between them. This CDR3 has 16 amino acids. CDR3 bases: TGTGCCAGCAGCTCCGGATACGGCCTTTCCTACAATGAGCAGTTCTTC. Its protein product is CASSSGYGLSYNEQFF.

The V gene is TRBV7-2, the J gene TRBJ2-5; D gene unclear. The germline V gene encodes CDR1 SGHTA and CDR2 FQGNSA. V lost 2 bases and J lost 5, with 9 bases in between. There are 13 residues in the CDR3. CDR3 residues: CASSLYGRETQYF. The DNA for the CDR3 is TGTGCCAGCAGCTTATACGGCCGGGAGACCCAGTACTTC.

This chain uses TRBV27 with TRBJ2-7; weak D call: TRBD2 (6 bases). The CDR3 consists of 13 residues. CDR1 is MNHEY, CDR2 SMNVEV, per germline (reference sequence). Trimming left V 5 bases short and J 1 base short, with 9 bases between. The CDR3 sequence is CASSGGGSYEQYF. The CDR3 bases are TGTGCCAGCAGTGGGGGAGGATCCTACGAGCAGTACTTC.

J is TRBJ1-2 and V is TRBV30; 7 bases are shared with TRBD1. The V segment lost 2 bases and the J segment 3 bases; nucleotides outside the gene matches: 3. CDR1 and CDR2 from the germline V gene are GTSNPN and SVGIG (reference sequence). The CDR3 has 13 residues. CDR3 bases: TGTGCCTGGAGTTTCAGGGGGGACTATGGCTACACCTTC. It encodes CAWSFRGDYGYTF. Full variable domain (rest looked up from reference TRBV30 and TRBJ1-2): SQTIHQWPATLVQPVGSPLSLECTVEGTSNPNLYWYRQAAGRGLQLLFYSVGIGQISSEVPQNLSASRPQDRQFILSSKKLLLSDSGFYLCAWSFRGDYGYTFGSGTRLTVV.

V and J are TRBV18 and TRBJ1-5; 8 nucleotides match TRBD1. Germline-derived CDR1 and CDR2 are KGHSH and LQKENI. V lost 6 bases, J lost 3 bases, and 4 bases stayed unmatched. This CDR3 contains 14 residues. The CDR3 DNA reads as TGTGCCAGCTCCCAGGACAGGGTCAATCAGCCCCAGCATTTT. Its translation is CASSQDRVNQPQHF.

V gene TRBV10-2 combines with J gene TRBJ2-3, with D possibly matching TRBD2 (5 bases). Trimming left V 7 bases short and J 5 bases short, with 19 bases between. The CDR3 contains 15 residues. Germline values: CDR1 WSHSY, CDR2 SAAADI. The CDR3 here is CASTPQAAGVDTQYF. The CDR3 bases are TGCGCCAGCACCCCCCAGGCCGCGGGTGTAGATACGCAGTATTTT.

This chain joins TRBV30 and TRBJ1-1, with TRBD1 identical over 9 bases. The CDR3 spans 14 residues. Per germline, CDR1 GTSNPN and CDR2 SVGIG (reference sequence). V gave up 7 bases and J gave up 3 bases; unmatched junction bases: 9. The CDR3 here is CASRQQGADTEAFF. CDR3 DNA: TGTGCCTCAAGGCAACAGGGGGCGGACACTGAAGCTTTCTTT.

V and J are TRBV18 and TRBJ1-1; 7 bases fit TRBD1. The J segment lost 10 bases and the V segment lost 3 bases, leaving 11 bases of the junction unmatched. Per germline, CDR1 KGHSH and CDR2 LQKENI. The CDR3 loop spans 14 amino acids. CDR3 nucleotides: TGTGCCAGCTCACCCCGAGACAGGGACGCTGGAGCTTTCTTT. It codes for CASSPRDRDAGAFF.

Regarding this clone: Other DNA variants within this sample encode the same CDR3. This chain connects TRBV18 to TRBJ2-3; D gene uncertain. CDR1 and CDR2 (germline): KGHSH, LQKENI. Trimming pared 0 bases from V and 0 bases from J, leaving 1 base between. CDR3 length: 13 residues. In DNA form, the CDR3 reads TGTGCCAGCTCACCACCTAGCACAGATACGCAGTATTTT. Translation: CASSPPSTDTQYF. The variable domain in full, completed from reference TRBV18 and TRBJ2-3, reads NAGVMQNPRHLVRRRGQEARLRCSPMKGHSHVYWYRQLPEEGLKFMVYLQKENIIDESGMPKERFSAEFPKEGPSILRIQQVVRGDSAAYFCASSPPSTDTQYFGPGTRLTVL.

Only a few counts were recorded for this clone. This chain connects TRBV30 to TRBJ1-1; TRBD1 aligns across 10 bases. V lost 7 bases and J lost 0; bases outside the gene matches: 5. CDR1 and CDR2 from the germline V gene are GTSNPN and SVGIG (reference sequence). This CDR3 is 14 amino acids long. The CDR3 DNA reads TGTGCCTTGGACAGGGGGTCATTGAACACTGAAGCTTTCTTT. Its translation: CALDRGSLNTEAFF. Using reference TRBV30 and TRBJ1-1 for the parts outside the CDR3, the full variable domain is SQTIHQWPATLVQPVGSPLSLECTVEGTSNPNLYWYRQAAGRGLQLLFYSVGIGQISSEVPQNLSASRPQDRQFILSSKKLLLSDSGFYLCALDRGSLNTEAFFGQGTRLTVV.

This CDR3 reads CATSRVRGYEQYF. The CDR3 DNA follows: TGTGCCACCAGCAGAGTACGGGGATACGAGCAGTACTTC. J is TRBJ2-7 and V is TRBV15; tentative D call: TRBD2 (5 bases). The V and J ends lost 1 base and 4 bases respectively, with 8 bases between them. The CDR3 is 13 residues long. Germline CDR1 is LNHNV and CDR2 is YYDKDF (reference sequence).

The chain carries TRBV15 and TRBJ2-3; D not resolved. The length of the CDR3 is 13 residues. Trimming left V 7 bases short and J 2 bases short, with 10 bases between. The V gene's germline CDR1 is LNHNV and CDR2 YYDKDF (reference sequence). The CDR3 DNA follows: TGTGCCACCACCGGGCTTAACACAGATACGCAGTATTTT. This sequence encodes CATTGLNTDTQYF.

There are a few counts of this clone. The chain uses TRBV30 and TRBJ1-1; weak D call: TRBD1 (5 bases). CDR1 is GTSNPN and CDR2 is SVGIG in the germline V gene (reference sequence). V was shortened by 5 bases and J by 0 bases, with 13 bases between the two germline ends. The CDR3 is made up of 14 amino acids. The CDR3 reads CAWGGTAMNTEAFF. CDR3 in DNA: TGTGCCTGGGGAGGGACGGCGATGAACACTGAAGCTTTCTTT.

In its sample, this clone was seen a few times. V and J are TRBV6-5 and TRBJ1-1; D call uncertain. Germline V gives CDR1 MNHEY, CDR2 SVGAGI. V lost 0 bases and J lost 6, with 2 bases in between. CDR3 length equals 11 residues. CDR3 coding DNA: TGTGCCAGCAGTTACTCGGCTGAAGCTTTCTTT. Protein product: CASSYSAEAFF.

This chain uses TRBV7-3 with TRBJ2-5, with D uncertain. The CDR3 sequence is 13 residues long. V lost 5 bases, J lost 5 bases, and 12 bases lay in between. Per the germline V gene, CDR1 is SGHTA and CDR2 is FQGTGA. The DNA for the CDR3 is TGTGCCAGCAGCATGAGCCTCGGGGAGACCCAGTACTTC. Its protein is CASSMSLGETQYF.